The 8 T cell receptor beta chains presented below share a single source sample, sequenced in a study of T-cell reconstitution after alpha-beta-depleted transplantation in children. Unique molecular identifiers were built into the TCRbeta library. In TCRdb, the PCR reads were re-called with MiXCR into one record per CDR3 protein. Of approximately 400,000 distinct CDR3 sequences in the sample, roughly 10% were seen once. Sample: PBMCs from the stem cell graft donor, taken from the stem cell graft. These receptors were taken from a human donor who donated a stem cell graft to a child with acute myeloid leukemia.

The V and J genes are TRBV10-3 and TRBJ2-6; the match to TRBD2 covers 9 bases. From germline, CDR1 is ENHRY and CDR2 SYGVKD. The CDR3 is 18 residues long. The J segment lost 0 bases and the V segment lost 5 bases, leaving 8 bases of the junction unmatched. The CDR3 spells CAISTSGSTGSGANVLTF. The CDR3 DNA follows: TGTGCCATCAGTACTAGCGGGTCCACCGGCTCTGGGGCCAACGTCCTGACTTTC.

This clonotype was seen a few times. The V call is TRBV15, the J call TRBJ2-1; D might be TRBD2 (6 bases). The CDR3 contains 15 residues. V gave up 6 bases and J gave up 3 bases, with 15 bases separating them. Germline loops: CDR1 LNHNV, CDR2 YYDKDF (reference sequence). CDR3 residues: CATREGRRLYNEQFF. In DNA, the CDR3 is TGTGCCACCAGGGAGGGTCGGAGACTCTACAATGAGCAGTTCTTC.

This clonotype was seen ten or more times. The chain employs TRBV29-1 and TRBJ2-1, with 9 positions matching TRBD2. Germline V gene data show CDR1 as SQVTM and CDR2 as ANQGSEA. The junction had 10 bases not matched to a gene; V was cut back by 7 bases and J by 6 bases. This CDR3 has 14 amino acids. The CDR3 protein is CSGLGTSSSNEQFF. In nucleotides, the CDR3 is TGCAGCGGACTTGGGACTAGCAGCTCCAATGAGCAGTTCTTC.

This clonotype was observed a few times. The chain is built from TRBV19 and TRBJ2-1; 13 bases fit TRBD2. The V and J ends lost 4 bases and 8 bases, in that order; junction bases with no gene match: 14. This CDR3 has 18 amino acids. The germline gives CDR1 LNHDA, CDR2 SQIVND (reference sequence). The CDR3 DNA reads TGTGCCAGTAGTACCGCCCTACGGACTAGCGGGAGTTTGGATGAGCAGTTCTTC. This translates into CASSTALRTSGSLDEQFF.

The rearrangement uses TRBV20-1 and TRBJ2-1; maybe TRBD2 (7 bases). The V end was cut by 3 bases, the J end by 1 base, with 16 bases between. CDR3 length equals 16 residues. The germline V gene encodes CDR1 DFQATT and CDR2 SNEGSKA (reference sequence). The CDR3 spells CSASGGAGLSYNEQFF. CDR3 bases: TGCAGTGCTAGTGGGGGGGCGGGTCTGTCCTACAATGAGCAGTTCTTC.

The chain has TRBV5-1 and TRBJ2-2, with D possibly being TRBD1 (6 bases). The germline V gene encodes CDR1 SGHRS and CDR2 YFSETQ. The CDR3 runs to 13 residues. The ends were cut back, 7 bases at V and 4 bases at J, with 11 bases in the middle. CDR3 protein: CASHTGPTGELFF. For the CDR3, the DNA is TGCGCCAGCCACACAGGGCCCACCGGGGAGCTGTTTTTT.

The rearrangement uses TRBV5-8 and TRBJ2-4; TRBD1 matches at 8 bases. The CDR3 is 16 residues long. In germline, CDR1 is SGHTS, CDR2 YDEGEE. The J segment lost 1 base and the V segment lost 2 bases, leaving 5 bases of the junction unmatched. The CDR3: CASSFGQGLAKNIQYF. Written as DNA, the CDR3 is TGTGCCAGCAGCTTCGGACAGGGCCTGGCCAAAAACATTCAGTACTTC.

The chain is built from TRBV12-5 and TRBJ1-6, with a possible D match to TRBD1 (6 bases). The CDR3 covers 20 residues. Deletions cut 1 base from V and 0 bases from J, with 19 bases between. Germline V gene sequence: CDR1 LGHNT, CDR2 FRNRAP. CDR3 protein: CASGLGTRTGTSSYNSPLHF. CDR3 sequence (DNA): TGTGCTAGTGGTTTGGGTACTCGCACCGGGACAAGCTCCTATAATTCACCCCTCCACTTT.